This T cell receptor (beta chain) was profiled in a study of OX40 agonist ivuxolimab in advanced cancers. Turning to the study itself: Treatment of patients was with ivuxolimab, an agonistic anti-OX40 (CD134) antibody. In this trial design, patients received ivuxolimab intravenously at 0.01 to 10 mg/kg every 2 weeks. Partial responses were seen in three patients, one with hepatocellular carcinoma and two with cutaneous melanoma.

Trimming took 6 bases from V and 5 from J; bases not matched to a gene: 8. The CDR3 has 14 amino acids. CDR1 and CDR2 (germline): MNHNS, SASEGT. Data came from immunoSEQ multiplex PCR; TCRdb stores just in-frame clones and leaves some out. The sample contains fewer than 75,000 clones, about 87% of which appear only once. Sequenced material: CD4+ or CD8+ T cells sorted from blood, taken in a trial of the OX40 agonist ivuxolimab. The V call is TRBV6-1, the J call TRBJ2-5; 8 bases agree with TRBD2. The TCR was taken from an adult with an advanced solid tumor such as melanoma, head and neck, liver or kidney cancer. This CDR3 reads CASSRGASGETQYF. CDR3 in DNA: TGTGCCAGCAGCCGCGGGGCTAGCGGGGAGACCCAGTACTTC.